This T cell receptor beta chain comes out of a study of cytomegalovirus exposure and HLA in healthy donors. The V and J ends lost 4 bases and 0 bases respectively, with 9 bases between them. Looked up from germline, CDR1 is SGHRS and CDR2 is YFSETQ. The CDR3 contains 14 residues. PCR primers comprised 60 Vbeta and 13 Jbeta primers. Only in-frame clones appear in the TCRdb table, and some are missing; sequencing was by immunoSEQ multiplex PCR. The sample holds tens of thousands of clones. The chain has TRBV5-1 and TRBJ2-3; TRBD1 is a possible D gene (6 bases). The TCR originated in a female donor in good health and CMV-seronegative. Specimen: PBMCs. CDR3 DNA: TGCGCCAGCAGCATGGACAGAAGCACAGATACGCAGTATTTT. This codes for CASSMDRSTDTQYF.